The 17 T cell receptor beta chains presented below share a single source sample, sequenced in a study of beta chain features in type 1 diabetes. Whole-study results and caveats: Moderate yet significant TCRB CDR3 shortening was seen in Type 1 diabetes patients in all four CD4+ subsets.

Every bit of the isolated RNA underwent reverse transcription, so sequencing read expressed TCRB transcripts. This table comes from immunoSEQ multiplex PCR, and its TCRdb copy is limited to in-frame clones, with some not included. The sample has 250,000 to 300,000 clones, more than 13% seen once. Their specific antigens are unknown. The sequencing sample was made of naive CD4+ T cells from blood. The origin of the receptors is a man between 25 and 39 years old with type 1 diabetes.

This clone was observed a handful of times. The gene calls are TRBV28 and TRBJ1-5; TRBD1 is a possible D gene (5 bases). Trimming removed 4 bases at V and 3 bases at J, with 10 bases between. Germline CDR1 and CDR2: MDHEN and SYDVKM. The length of the CDR3 is 14 residues. CDR3: CASSSRGLNQPQHF. The CDR3 region has the DNA TGTGCCAGCAGTTCCCGGGGACTCAATCAGCCCCAGCATTTT. The entire variable domain, with the rest obtained from reference TRBV28 and TRBJ1-5, is as follows: DVKVTQSSRYLVKRTGEKVFLECVQDMDHENMFWYRQDPGLGLRLIYFSYDVKMKEKGDIPEGYSVSREKKERFSLILESASTNQTSMYLCASSSRGLNQPQHFGDGTRLSIL.

The J gene is TRBJ1-2, the V gene TRBV7-2; D ambiguous. With 1 base removed from V and 2 bases from J, the gap between germline ends came to 8 bases. Germline CDR1 is SGHTA and CDR2 is FQGNSA. This CDR3 has 14 amino acids. CDR3 in amino acids: CASSLDWQNYGYTF. CDR3 in DNA: TGTGCCAGCAGCTTAGATTGGCAGAACTATGGCTACACCTTC.

The chain combines TRBV6-1 with TRBJ2-1; a possible D gene is TRBD2 (5 bases). There are 12 residues in the CDR3. CDR1 is MNHNS, CDR2 SASEGT, per germline. Trimming removed 3 bases from V and 10 bases from J, with 10 bases in between. The CDR3 DNA reads as TGTGCCAGCAGTGACCGGCCGGGGGAGCAGTTCTTC. Translated: CASSDRPGEQFF.

The CDR3 sequence is CASSTDWVGTDTQYF. In nucleotides, the CDR3 is TGTGCCAGCTCAACGGACTGGGTCGGCACAGATACGCAGTATTTT. The rearrangement uses TRBV18 and TRBJ2-3; a possible D gene is TRBD2 (5 bases). The length of the CDR3 is 15 residues. CDR1 is KGHSH, CDR2 LQKENI, per germline. V lost 5 bases and J lost 1, with 13 bases in between.

The chain has TRBV14 and TRBJ2-3; D unclear. CDR1 is SGHDN and CDR2 is FVKESK in the germline V gene. Trimming stripped 4 bases from V and 1 base from J, with 6 bases between. The CDR3 is made up of 13 amino acids. As DNA, the CDR3 is TGTGCCAGCAGCCCTGAGGGCACAGATACGCAGTATTTT. Protein product: CASSPEGTDTQYF.

The chain carries TRBV9 and TRBJ2-1; D uncertain. This CDR3 region has 16 residues. CDR1 is SGDLS and CDR2 is YYNGEE in the germline V gene. The V and J ends lost 0 bases and 0 bases respectively, with 10 bases between them. CDR3 amino acids: CASSVAPQYSYNEQFF. The CDR3 nucleotides read TGTGCCAGCAGCGTAGCGCCTCAGTACTCCTACAATGAGCAGTTCTTC.

This CDR3 is CAALTTGAQYNEQFF. CDR3 nucleotide sequence: TGTGCCGCATTGACAACAGGGGCCCAGTACAATGAGCAGTTCTTC. V and J are TRBV28 and TRBJ2-1; 7 bases match TRBD1. After removal of 11 bases from V and 4 bases from J, the junction contained 14 bases not matched to a gene. Germline V CDR1 and CDR2: MDHEN, SYDVKM. The CDR3 extends over 15 amino acids. Based on the CDR3 plus reference TRBV28 and TRBJ2-1, the full variable domain is DVKVTQSSRYLVKRTGEKVFLECVQDMDHENMFWYRQDPGLGLRLIYFSYDVKMKEKGDIPEGYSVSREKKERFSLILESASTNQTSMYLCAALTTGAQYNEQFFGPGTRLTVL.

This chain uses TRBV5-1 with TRBJ2-3; 11 bases line up with TRBD2. Germline lookup yields CDR1 SGHRS and CDR2 YFSETQ. V dropped 7 bases and J dropped 5; count of bases not matched to a gene: 3. CDR3 length: 13 amino acids. In nucleotides, the CDR3 is TGCGCCAGCGGGACTAGCGGAGAAGATACGCAGTATTTT. This codes for CASGTSGEDTQYF.

The chain recombines TRBV5-1 with TRBJ2-1, with unresolved D. The germline V gene encodes CDR1 SGHRS and CDR2 YFSETQ. This CDR3 region has 18 residues. V gave up 0 bases and J gave up 2 bases, with 18 bases separating them. The CDR3 sequence is CASSLAGQSGYTYNEQFF. CDR3 nucleotides: TGCGCCAGCAGCTTGGCCGGTCAATCGGGTTATACCTACAATGAGCAGTTCTTC.

This clone occurred a few times. This chain joins TRBV5-1 and TRBJ1-1, with 9 bases fitting TRBD1. Germline V gene lookup returns CDR1 SGHRS and CDR2 YFSETQ. The CDR3 length is 14 residues. With V trimmed by 4 bases and J by 2 bases, 3 bases remained unmatched. The CDR3, as DNA: TGCGCCAGCAGCGAGGGACAGGGAAACACTGAAGCTTTCTTT. This gives the protein CASSEGQGNTEAFF.

The genes are TRBV14 and TRBJ2-7, with 8 bases lining up with TRBD1. J was trimmed by 2 bases and V by 4 bases; bases with no gene match: 4. The V gene's germline CDR1 is SGHDN and CDR2 FVKESK. This CDR3 comprises 14 residues. Here the CDR3 reads CASSPRQGTYEQYF. The CDR3 DNA is TGTGCCAGCAGCCCGCGACAGGGGACCTACGAGCAGTACTTC.

The CDR3 region is CASKDRDKNIQYF. CDR3 nucleotides: TGTGCCAGCAAGGACAGGGACAAAAACATTCAGTACTTC. The chain couples TRBV27 to TRBJ2-4; 8 bases are shared with TRBD1. Trimming at V came to 7 bases and at J to 3 bases, leaving 2 bases not matched to a gene. Per germline, CDR1 MNHEY and CDR2 SMNVEV (reference sequence). The CDR3 sequence is 13 residues long.

This clone appeared a few times. The rearrangement links TRBV4-3 to TRBJ2-1; the match to TRBD2 covers 9 bases. The V segment lost 0 bases and the J segment 4 bases; nucleotides outside the gene matches: 1. The length of the CDR3 is 15 residues. Germline V gives CDR1 LGHNA, CDR2 YSLEER. CDR3 coding DNA: TGCGCCAGCAGCCAAGATCTAGCGGGGTACAATGAGCAGTTCTTC. Protein: CASSQDLAGYNEQFF.

The chain uses TRBV4-2 and TRBJ2-7; a possible D gene is TRBD2 (5 bases). This CDR3 has 15 residues. The germline V gene encodes CDR1 LGHNA and CDR2 YNFKEQ. V dropped 1 base and J dropped 6 bases, with 16 bases sitting between them. CDR3 protein: CASSQAIGAELEQYF. In DNA, the CDR3 is TGTGCCAGCAGCCAAGCGATAGGAGCGGAGCTCGAGCAGTACTTC.

The chain links TRBV21-1 to TRBJ1-5; the table's D gene call, TRBD1, was not cross checked with the DNA. TRBV21-1 is reported as a pseudogene. There are 17 residues in the CDR3. CDR3 in amino acids: CASSPVLADPHNQPQHF. The DNA for the CDR3 is TGTGCCAGCAGCCCAGTTCTGGCAGATCCCCACAATCAGCCCCAGCATTTT.

The chain recombines TRBV7-8 with TRBJ2-7; 11 bases are a match to TRBD2. Looked up from germline, CDR1 is SGHVS and CDR2 is FQNEAQ. The CDR3 is made up of 17 amino acids. The V segment lost 5 bases and the J segment 3 bases; nucleotides outside the gene matches: 12. CDR3 residues: CASSPTPSGRYDYEQYF. The CDR3 DNA reads as TGTGCCAGCAGCCCAACCCCTAGCGGGAGGTATGACTACGAGCAGTACTTC.

This clone appeared a few times. The chain couples TRBV4-3 to TRBJ2-2, with 7 bases fitting TRBD2. The CDR3 totals 16 residues. Germline CDR1 LGHNA, CDR2 YSLEER. The ends lost 0 bases at V and 3 bases at J; junction bases unmatched: 4. The CDR3 bases are TGCGCCAGCAGCCAAGAGGGGGGGTATCACACCGGGGAGCTGTTTTTT. Protein sequence: CASSQEGGYHTGELFF.